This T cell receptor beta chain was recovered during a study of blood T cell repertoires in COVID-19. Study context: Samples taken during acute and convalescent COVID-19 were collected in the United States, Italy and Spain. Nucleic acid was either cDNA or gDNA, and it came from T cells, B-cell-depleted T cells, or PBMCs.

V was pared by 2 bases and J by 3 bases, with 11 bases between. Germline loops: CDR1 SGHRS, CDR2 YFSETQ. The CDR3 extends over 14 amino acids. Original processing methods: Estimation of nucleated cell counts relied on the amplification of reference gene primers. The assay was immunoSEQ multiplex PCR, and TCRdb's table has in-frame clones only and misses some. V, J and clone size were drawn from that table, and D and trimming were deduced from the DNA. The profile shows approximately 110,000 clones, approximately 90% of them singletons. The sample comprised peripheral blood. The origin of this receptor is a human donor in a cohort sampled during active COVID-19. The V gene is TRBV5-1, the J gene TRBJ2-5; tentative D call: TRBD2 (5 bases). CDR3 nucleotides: TGCGCCAGCAGCTTCCTGGACTGGAAAGAGACCCAGTACTTC. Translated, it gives CASSFLDWKETQYF.